This T cell receptor beta chain is drawn from a study of cytomegalovirus exposure and HLA in healthy donors. This CDR3 is built from 13 residues. The germline V and J ends were trimmed by 5 bases and 3 bases, with 11 bases remaining between them. CDR1 MDHEN and CDR2 SYDVKM come from the germline V gene. Measured with immunoSEQ multiplex PCR; TCRdb has only the in-frame clones, and not every one. Seen here are 250,000 to 400,000 clones, roughly nine tenths observed once, and the top ten hold roughly 1.2%. The source material was PBMCs. This chain links TRBV28 with TRBJ2-7; D perhaps matches TRBD2 (6 bases). The TCR originated in a woman younger than 45 in good health and CMV-seropositive. CDR3 protein: CASSQGLYYEQYF. CDR3 DNA sequence: TGTGCCAGCAGTCAGGGACTTTACTACGAGCAGTACTTC. The whole variable domain, remainder taken from reference TRBV28 and TRBJ2-7, is DVKVTQSSRYLVKRTGEKVFLECVQDMDHENMFWYRQDPGLGLRLIYFSYDVKMKEKGDIPEGYSVSREKKERFSLILESASTNQTSMYLCASSQGLYYEQYFGPGTRLTVT.